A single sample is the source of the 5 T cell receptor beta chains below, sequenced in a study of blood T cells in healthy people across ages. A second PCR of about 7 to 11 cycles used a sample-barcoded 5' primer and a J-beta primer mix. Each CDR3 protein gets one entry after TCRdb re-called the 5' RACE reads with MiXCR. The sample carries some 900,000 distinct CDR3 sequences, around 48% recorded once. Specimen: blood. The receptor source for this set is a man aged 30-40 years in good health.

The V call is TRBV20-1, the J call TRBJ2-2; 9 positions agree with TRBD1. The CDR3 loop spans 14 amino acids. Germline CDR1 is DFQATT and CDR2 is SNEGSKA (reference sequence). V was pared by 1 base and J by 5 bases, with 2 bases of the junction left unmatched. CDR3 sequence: CSARGDRVTGELFF. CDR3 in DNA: TGCAGTGCTAGAGGGGACAGGGTTACCGGGGAGCTGTTTTTT.

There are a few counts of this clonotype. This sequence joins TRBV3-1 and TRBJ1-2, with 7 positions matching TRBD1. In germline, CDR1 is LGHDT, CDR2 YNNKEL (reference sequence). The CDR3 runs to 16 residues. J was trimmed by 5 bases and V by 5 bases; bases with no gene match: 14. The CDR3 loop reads CASSIGQVEGVYGYTF. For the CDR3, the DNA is TGTGCCAGCAGCATAGGACAGGTCGAGGGTGTGTATGGCTACACCTTC.

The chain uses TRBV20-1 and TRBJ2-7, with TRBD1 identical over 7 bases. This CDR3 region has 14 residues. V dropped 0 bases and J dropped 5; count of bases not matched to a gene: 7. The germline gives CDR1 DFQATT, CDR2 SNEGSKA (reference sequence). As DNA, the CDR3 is TGCAGTGCTAGAGACTTGGACAGGTTCGACGAGCAGTACTTC. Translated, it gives CSARDLDRFDEQYF.

The CDR3 is CASSQGYRNTNEKLFF. The DNA of the CDR3 is TGCGCCAGCAGCCAAGGATACAGGAACACTAATGAAAAACTGTTTTTT. The rearrangement uses TRBV4-1 and TRBJ1-4; D is possibly TRBD1 (5 bases). V lost 1 base, J lost 2 bases, and 11 bases lay in between. The germline V gene encodes CDR1 MGHRA and CDR2 YSYEKL. This CDR3 region has 16 residues.

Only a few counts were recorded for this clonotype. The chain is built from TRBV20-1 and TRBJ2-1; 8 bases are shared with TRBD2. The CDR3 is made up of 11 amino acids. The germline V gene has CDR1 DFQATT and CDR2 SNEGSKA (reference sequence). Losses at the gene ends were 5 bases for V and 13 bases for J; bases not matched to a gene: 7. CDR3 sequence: CSASSSGPQFF. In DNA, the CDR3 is TGCAGTGCTTCTTCTAGCGGGCCCCAGTTCTTC.